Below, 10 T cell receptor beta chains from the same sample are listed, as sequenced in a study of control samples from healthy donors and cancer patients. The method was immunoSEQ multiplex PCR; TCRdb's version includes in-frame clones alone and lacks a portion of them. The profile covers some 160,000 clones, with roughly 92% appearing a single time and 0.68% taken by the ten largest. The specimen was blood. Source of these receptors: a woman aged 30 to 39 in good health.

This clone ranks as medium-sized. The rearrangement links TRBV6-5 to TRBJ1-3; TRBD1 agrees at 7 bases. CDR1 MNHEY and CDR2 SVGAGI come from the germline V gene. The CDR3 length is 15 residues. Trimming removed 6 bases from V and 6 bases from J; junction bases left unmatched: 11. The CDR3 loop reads CASSAEEGTANTIYF. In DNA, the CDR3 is TGTGCCAGCAGCGCAGAGGAGGGGACAGCAAACACCATATATTTT.

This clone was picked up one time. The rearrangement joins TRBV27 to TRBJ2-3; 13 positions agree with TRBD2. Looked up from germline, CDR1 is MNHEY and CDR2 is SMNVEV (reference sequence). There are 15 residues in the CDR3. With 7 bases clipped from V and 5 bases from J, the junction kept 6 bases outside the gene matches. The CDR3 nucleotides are TGTGCCAGCAATCTACTAGCGGGGGGGGTAGATACGCAGTATTTT. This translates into CASNLLAGGVDTQYF.

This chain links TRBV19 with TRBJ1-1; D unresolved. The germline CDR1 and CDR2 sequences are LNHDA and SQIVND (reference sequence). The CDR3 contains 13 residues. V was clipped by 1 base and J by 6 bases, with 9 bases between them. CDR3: CASSIVGHPEAFF. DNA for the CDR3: TGTGCCAGTAGTATAGTGGGCCACCCTGAAGCTTTCTTT.

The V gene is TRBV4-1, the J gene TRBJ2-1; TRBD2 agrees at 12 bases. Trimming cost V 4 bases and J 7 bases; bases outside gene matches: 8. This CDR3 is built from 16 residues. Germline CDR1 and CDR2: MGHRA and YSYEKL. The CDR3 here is CASSPQGLAGGNEQFF. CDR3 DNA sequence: TGCGCCAGCAGCCCGCAGGGACTAGCGGGCGGGAATGAGCAGTTCTTC.

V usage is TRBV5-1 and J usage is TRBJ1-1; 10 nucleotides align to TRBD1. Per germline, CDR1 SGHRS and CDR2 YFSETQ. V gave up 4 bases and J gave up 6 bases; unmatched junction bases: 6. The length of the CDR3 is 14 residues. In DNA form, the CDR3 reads TGCGCCAGCAGCAACCGGGACAGGGGCGCTGAAGCTTTCTTT. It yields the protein CASSNRDRGAEAFF.

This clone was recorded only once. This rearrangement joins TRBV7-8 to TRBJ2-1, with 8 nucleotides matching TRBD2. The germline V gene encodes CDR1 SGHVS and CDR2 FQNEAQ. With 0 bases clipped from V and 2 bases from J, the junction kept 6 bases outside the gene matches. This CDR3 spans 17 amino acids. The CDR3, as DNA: TGTGCCAGCAGCTTAGCCGTCGGGAGGGCCACCTACAATGAGCAGTTCTTC. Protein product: CASSLAVGRATYNEQFF.

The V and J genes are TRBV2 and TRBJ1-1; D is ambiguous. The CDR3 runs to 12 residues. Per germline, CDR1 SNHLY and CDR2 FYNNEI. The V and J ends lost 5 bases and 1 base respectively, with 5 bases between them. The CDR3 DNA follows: TGTGCCAGCAGTCTAGGGAACACTGAAGCTTTCTTT. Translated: CASSLGNTEAFF. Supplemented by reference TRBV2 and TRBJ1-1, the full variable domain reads EPEVTQTPSHQVTQMGQEVILRCVPISNHLYFYWYRQILGQKVEFLVSFYNNEISEKSEIFDDQFSVERPDGSNFTLKIRSTKLEDSAMYFCASSLGNTEAFFGQGTRLTVV.

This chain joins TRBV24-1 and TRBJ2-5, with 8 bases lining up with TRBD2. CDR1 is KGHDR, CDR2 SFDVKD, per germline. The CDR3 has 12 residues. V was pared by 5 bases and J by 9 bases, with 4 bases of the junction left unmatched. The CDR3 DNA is TGTGCCACCAGTGTGTCGCGGGGGGCCCAGTACTTC. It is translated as CATSVSRGAQYF.

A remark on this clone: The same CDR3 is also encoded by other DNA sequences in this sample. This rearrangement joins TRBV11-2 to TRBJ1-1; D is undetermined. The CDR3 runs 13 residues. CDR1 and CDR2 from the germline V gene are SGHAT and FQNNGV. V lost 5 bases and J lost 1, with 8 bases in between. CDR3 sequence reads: CASSLRENTEAFF. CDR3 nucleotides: TGTGCCAGCAGCCTAAGGGAGAACACTGAAGCTTTCTTT.

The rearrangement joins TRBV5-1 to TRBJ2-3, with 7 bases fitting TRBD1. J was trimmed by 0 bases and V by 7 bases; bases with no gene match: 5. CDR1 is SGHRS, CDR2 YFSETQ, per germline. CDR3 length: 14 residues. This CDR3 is CASDTGESTDTQYF. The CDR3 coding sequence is TGCGCCAGCGACACAGGGGAAAGCACAGATACGCAGTATTTT.